The clone carrying this T cell receptor (beta chain) was recorded only once. The sample originates from a study of T cell repertoires in ileal Crohn's disease. Germline V gene lookup returns CDR1 SGHNT and CDR2 YENEEA. V lost 5 bases to trimming and J lost 4 bases, with 10 bases between them. There are 13 residues in the CDR3. TCRdb keeps only in-frame clones here, not all; method: immunoSEQ multiplex PCR. Of about 2,500 clones listed, roughly four fifths are singletons. This receptor was taken from an adult with Crohn's disease. The chain recombines TRBV11-3 with TRBJ2-3, with D perhaps TRBD2 (6 bases). The sequenced material came from ileal tissue. DNA for the CDR3: TGTGCCAGCAGCCCCCGCGGGGCAGATACGCAGTATTTT. Translated: CASSPRGADTQYF.